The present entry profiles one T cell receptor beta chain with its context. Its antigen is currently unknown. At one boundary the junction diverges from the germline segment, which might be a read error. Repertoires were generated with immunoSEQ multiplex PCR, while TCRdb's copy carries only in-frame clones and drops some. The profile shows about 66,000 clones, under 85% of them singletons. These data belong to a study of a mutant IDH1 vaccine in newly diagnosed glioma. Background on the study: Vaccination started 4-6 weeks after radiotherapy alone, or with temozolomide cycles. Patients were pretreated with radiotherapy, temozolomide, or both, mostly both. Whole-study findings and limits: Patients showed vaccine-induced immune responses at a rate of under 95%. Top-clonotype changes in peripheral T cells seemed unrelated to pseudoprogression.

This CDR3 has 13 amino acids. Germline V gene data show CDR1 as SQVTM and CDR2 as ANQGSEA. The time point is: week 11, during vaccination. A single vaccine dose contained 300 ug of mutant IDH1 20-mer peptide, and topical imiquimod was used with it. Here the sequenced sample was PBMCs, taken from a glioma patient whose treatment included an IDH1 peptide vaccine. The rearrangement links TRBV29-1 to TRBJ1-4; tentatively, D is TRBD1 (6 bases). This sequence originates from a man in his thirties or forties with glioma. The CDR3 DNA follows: TGCAGCGTCTTACAGGGCACTAACGAAAAACTGTTTTTT. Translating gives CSVLQGTNEKLFF.